This TCR beta chain stems from a study of blood T cell repertoires in COVID-19. Turning to the study itself: Spain, Italy and the United States supplied samples that represented acute and convalescent COVID-19. The cDNA or gDNA used as material had been derived from T cells, B-cell-depleted T cells, or PBMCs.

Original methodology: Nucleated cell counts were estimated from reference gene primer amplification. Repertoires were generated with immunoSEQ multiplex PCR, while TCRdb's copy carries only in-frame clones and drops some. V and J calls plus clone size are reproduced from that table; the DNA served to infer D and trimming. The table has more than 65,000 clones, roughly 89% seen once. The CDR3 consists of 16 residues. From germline, CDR1 is LNHNV and CDR2 YYDKDF (reference sequence). The V gene lost 1 base and the J gene lost 5 bases, with 14 bases spanning the gap. This clonotype was obtained from a man aged 60-69 years with acute or convalescent COVID-19. The chain has TRBV15 and TRBJ2-2, with a weak D call TRBD2 (7 bases). The material sequenced was peripheral blood. The CDR3 DNA follows: TGTGCCACCAGCAGAGTACGGGGGGCATTTACCGGGGAGCTGTTTTTT. It is translated as CATSRVRGAFTGELFF.